This T cell receptor beta chain was identified in a study of blood T cell repertoires in COVID-19 (dated by TCRdb to the early 2020s). For context, the study as a whole: Samples covering the acute and convalescent phases of COVID-19 were provided by collaborators in the United States, Italy and Spain. The samples were drawn from the first 160 participants of the ongoing ImmuneRACE study and from 1,254 subjects provided by 6 global collaborators. Where HLA class I and class II types were available, the types were taken from metadata supplied by the sample provider, not from assay-based typing. A de-identified subject ID, COVID-19 status, age in years and sex were almost always included in the sample metadata. Deeply sampled blood TCRbeta repertoires from subjects exposed to, actively infected with, or recovered from COVID-19 were included in the dataset. The prospective study material was composed of cDNA or gDNA derived from T cells, B-cell-depleted T cells, or PBMCs. The repertoires were released in a freely available public database intended as a resource for research on the immune response to SARS-CoV-2. General findings and caveats noted by the study authors: The quantity of clinical and demographic metadata differed by source and by participant and was supplied without curation.

Whole blood was collected in K2EDTA tubes by collaborating institutions according to the institutions' own protocols. For TCRbeta analysis, collaborator samples were shipped as frozen whole blood, as isolated PBMCs, or as DNA extracted from either sample type. In the case of this clone: This clone's antigen is unknown. Per-nucleotide qualities are absent, and no much larger clonotype sits a single base away.

TCRbeta CDR3 regions were amplified from genomic DNA by means of the immunoSEQ Assay, a bias-controlled multiplex PCR. The published analysis was carried out like this. The number of nucleated cells in each sample was estimated from the amplification of reference gene primers within the assay. Sequence reads were collapsed and filtered to measure the absolute abundance of every unique TCRbeta CDR3 rearrangement. For each sample, productive Simpson clonality was calculated as the square root of Simpson's diversity index across productive rearrangements. In TCRdb, the immuneACCESS table is reduced to in-frame sequences with V and J assigned. These tables do not hold every clone; where another copy was compared, an unresolved V gene accounts for under half, and the others remain unexplained. D and trimming come from the DNA, and the V and J calls and clone size come from that table. This sample lists a few hundred thousand clones; around 82% were detected once. Around 7.8% of the sample goes to the ten largest clones.

The material sequenced was peripheral blood. The receptor's source is a human donor in a cohort sampled during active COVID-19.

CDR3 loop: CASSLDNTYSYNEQFF. The nucleotide sequence reads as follows: TGTGCCAGCAGCTTGGATAATACCTACTCCTACAATGAGCAGTTCTTC. The chain couples TRBV5-6 to TRBJ2-1; the D gene cannot be resolved reliably. Including cysteine and phenylalanine, the CDR3 has 16 amino acids. The kept DNA is CDR3 alone, 48 bases in frame from the first base. According to the germline V gene, CDR1 reads SGHDT and CDR2 reads YYEEEE. V was cut back by 0 bases and J by 0 bases, leaving a gap of 10 bases between them.